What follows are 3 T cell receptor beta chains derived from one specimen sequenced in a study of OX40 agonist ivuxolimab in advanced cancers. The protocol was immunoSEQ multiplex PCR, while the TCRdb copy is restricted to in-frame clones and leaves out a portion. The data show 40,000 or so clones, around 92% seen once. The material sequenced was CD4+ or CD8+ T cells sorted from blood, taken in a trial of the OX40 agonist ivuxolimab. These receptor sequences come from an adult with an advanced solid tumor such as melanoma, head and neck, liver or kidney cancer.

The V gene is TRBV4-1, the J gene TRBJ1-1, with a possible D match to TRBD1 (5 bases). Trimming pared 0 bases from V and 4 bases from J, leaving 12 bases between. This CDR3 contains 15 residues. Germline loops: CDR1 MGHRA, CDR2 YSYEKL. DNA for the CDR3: TGCGCCAGCAGCCAAGATTTGAGGGGCATCACTGAAGCTTTCTTT. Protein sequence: CASSQDLRGITEAFF.

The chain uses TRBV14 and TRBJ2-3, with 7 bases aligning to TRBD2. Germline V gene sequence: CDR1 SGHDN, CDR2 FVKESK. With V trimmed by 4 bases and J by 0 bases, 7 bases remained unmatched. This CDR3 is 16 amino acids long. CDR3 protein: CASSRLEGGSTDTQYF. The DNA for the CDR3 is TGTGCCAGCAGCCGGCTGGAGGGAGGGAGCACAGATACGCAGTATTTT.

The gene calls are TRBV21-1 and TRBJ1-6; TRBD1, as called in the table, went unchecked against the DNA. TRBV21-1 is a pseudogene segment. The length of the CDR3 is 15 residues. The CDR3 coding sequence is TGTGCCAGCAGCAAAGACAGGGGAGTGAATTCACCCCTCCACTTT. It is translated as CASSKDRGVNSPLHF.